The 9 T cell receptor beta chains presented below share a single source sample, sequenced in a study of blood T cell repertoires in COVID-19. Libraries were prepared by immunoSEQ multiplex PCR; TCRdb keeps only in-frame clonotypes and omits some of them. The data contain about 270,000 clones, about 89% of them singletons. The sequenced material came from peripheral blood. The origin of the receptors is a man aged 35 to 55 with active or convalescent COVID-19.

The CDR3 loop is CASSSIPSGSRKTQYF. CDR3 nucleotide sequence: TGTGCCAGCAGCAGCATACCTAGCGGGAGTAGAAAGACCCAGTACTTC. The chain combines TRBV21-1 with TRBJ2-5; the table's D call, TRBD2, was not checked against the DNA. TRBV21-1 is a pseudogene segment. This CDR3 spans 16 amino acids.

The chain has TRBV2 and TRBJ1-3; no clear D. Trimming took 5 bases from V and 0 from J, leaving 8 bases between them. This CDR3 comprises 14 residues. CDR1 is SNHLY, CDR2 FYNNEI, per germline. The CDR3 loop reads CASSFSNSGNTIYF. In DNA form, the CDR3 reads TGTGCCAGCAGTTTTAGTAACTCTGGAAACACCATATATTTT.

The genes are TRBV19 and TRBJ1-3; 10 bases match TRBD1. V was clipped by 7 bases and J by 2 bases; unmatched bases: 11. CDR3 length: 17 residues. Germline V gene data show CDR1 as LNHDA and CDR2 as SQIVND (reference sequence). The CDR3 bases are TGTGCCAGTATCCCGGGACAGGGGTGGATAGCTGGAAACACCATATATTTT. Its protein product is CASIPGQGWIAGNTIYF.

The rearrangement uses TRBV10-1 and TRBJ2-7, with a weak D call TRBD1 (5 bases). The CDR3 has 13 amino acids. The V and J ends lost 6 bases and 2 bases respectively, with 11 bases between them. Germline lookup yields CDR1 WNHNN and CDR2 SYGVQD (reference sequence). The DNA for the CDR3 is TGCGCCAGCAGCCGTGGACAAGCCTACGAGCAGTACTTC. This translates into CASSRGQAYEQYF.

The chain employs TRBV2 and TRBJ1-4, with a tentative D call TRBD1 (5 bases). The V gene's germline CDR1 is SNHLY and CDR2 FYNNEI. The CDR3 runs 18 residues. The V and J ends lost 8 bases and 0 bases respectively, with 22 bases between them. The CDR3 reads CASLGRVPGIATNEKLFF. In DNA form, the CDR3 reads TGTGCCAGCTTGGGCCGGGTACCAGGGATCGCAACTAATGAAAAACTGTTTTTT.

This clone was detected once. J is TRBJ2-3 and V is TRBV3-1 (or the pseudogene TRBV3-2); TRBD2 matches at 8 bases. CDR3 length: 18 residues. CDR1 is LGHDT, CDR2 YNNKEL, per germline (reference sequence). After removal of 4 bases from V and 3 bases from J, the junction contained 15 bases not matched to a gene. The CDR3: CASSRGVSGVGGTDTQYF. The DNA of the CDR3 is TGTGCCAGCAGCCGTGGGGTTAGCGGGGTCGGCGGGACAGATACGCAGTATTTT.

This clone was observed a handful of times. This chain links TRBV5-1 with TRBJ1-5; possible D gene TRBD1, 5 bases. Deletions cut 4 bases from V and 3 bases from J, with 11 bases between. The CDR3 contains 14 residues. Germline CDR1 and CDR2: SGHRS and YFSETQ. CDR3 sequence reads: CASSLDSPNQPQHF. CDR3 nucleotides: TGCGCCAGCAGCCTCGACAGTCCCAATCAGCCCCAGCATTTT. Together with reference TRBV5-1 and TRBJ1-5, the CDR3 gives the full variable domain: KAGVTQTPRYLIKTRGQQVTLSCSPISGHRSVSWYQQTPGQGLQFLFEYFSETQRNKGNFPGRFSGRQFSNSRSEMNVSTLELGDSALYLCASSLDSPNQPQHFGDGTRLSIL.

The chain joins TRBV7-8 to TRBJ2-7; no clear D gene. With 1 base removed from V and 6 bases from J, the gap between germline ends came to 16 bases. This CDR3 comprises 15 residues. Germline V gives CDR1 SGHVS, CDR2 FQNEAQ. This chain's CDR3 is CASSLVRKVTGEQYF. The CDR3 DNA is TGTGCCAGCAGCTTAGTAAGGAAGGTGACGGGCGAGCAGTACTTC.

The chain joins TRBV11-3 to TRBJ1-3, with no clear D. Trimming shortened V by 1 base and J by 0 bases, and 13 bases separated the two germline ends. This CDR3 spans 17 amino acids. In germline, CDR1 is SGHNT, CDR2 YENEEA. CDR3 bases: TGTGCCAGCAGCTTAGGAGGTATCGCGACCTCTGGAAACACCATATATTTT. Translation: CASSLGGIATSGNTIYF.